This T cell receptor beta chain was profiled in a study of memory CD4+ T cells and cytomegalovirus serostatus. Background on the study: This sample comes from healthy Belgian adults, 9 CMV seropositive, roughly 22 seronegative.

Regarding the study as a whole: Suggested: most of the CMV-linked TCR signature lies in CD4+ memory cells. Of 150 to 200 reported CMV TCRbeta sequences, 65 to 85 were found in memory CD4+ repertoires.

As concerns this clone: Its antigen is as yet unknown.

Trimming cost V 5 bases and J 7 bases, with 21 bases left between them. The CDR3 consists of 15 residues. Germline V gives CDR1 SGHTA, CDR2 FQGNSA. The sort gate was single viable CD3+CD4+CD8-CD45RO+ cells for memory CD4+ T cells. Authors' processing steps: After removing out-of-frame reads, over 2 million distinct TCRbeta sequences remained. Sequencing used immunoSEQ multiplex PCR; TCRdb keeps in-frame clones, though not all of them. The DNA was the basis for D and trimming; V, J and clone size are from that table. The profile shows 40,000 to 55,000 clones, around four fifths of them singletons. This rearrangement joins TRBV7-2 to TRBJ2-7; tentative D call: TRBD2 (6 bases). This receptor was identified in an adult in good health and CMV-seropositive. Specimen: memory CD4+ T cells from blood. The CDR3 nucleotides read TGTGCCAGCAGCGGATTCAGGCGGGGATCCGGGGAGCAGTACTTC. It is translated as CASSGFRRGSGEQYF.